Shown below are 25 T cell receptor beta chains from a single sample sequenced in a study of blood T cell repertoires in COVID-19. Method: immunoSEQ multiplex PCR; TCRdb's copy keeps in-frame clones and lacks some. Of 100,000 to 120,000 clones in the sample, 76% were seen once. Material: peripheral blood. The receptors were gathered from a woman aged 80 or older with acute or convalescent COVID-19.

V gene TRBV5-4 combines with J gene TRBJ2-5; D may be TRBD2 (5 bases). V was clipped by 2 bases and J by 4 bases, with 15 bases between them. From germline, CDR1 is SGHNT and CDR2 YYREEE (reference sequence). CDR3 length: 15 residues. The CDR3 DNA reads TGTGCCAGCAGCTTCTGGCTTGGAGGTGGAGAGACCCAGTACTTC. Amino acid sequence: CASSFWLGGGETQYF.

The chain uses TRBV6-4 and TRBJ2-1; D may be TRBD2 (6 bases). CDR1 and CDR2 from the germline V gene are MRHNA and SNTAGT. V was pared by 3 bases and J by 2 bases, with 14 bases between. The CDR3 length is 16 residues. CDR3 protein: CASSESGGGTYNEQFF. The DNA for the CDR3 is TGTGCCAGCAGTGAGAGCGGTGGGGGGACCTACAATGAGCAGTTCTTC.

The chain uses TRBV18 and TRBJ2-1, with a weak D call TRBD1 (6 bases). V was pared by 3 bases and J by 6 bases, with 9 bases between. This CDR3 region has 13 residues. The germline V gene encodes CDR1 KGHSH and CDR2 LQKENI. Written as DNA, the CDR3 is TGTGCCAGCTCACCGTTACAGGGCAATGAGCAGTTCTTC. Protein product: CASSPLQGNEQFF.

This chain uses TRBV3-1 (or the pseudogene TRBV3-2) with TRBJ1-3; D remains ambiguous. V was cut by 4 bases and J by 0 bases, with 7 bases left in between. CDR1 is LGHDT and CDR2 is YNNKEL in the germline V gene (reference sequence). The CDR3 has 14 residues. The CDR3 is CASSPTRSGNTIYF. The CDR3 region has the DNA TGTGCCAGCAGCCCGACACGCTCTGGAAACACCATATATTTT.

The sample holds a few counts of this clone. V usage is TRBV4-1 and J usage is TRBJ2-1; the match to TRBD2 covers 8 bases. Germline V gene sequence: CDR1 MGHRA, CDR2 YSYEKL. V shed 1 base, J shed 5 bases, and the junction held 7 bases outside the gene matches. The CDR3 is made up of 16 amino acids. The CDR3 is CASSQGSGSINNEQFF. In nucleotides, the CDR3 is TGCGCCAGCAGCCAAGGGAGCGGGAGTATCAACAATGAGCAGTTCTTC.

This rearrangement joins TRBV5-4 to TRBJ1-2, with 7 positions matching TRBD1. There are 14 residues in the CDR3. The V segment lost 4 bases and the J segment 2 bases; nucleotides outside the gene matches: 5. Germline CDR1 is SGHNT and CDR2 is YYREEE (reference sequence). The CDR3, as DNA: TGTGCCAGCAGCCCAGGGGGGAACAACTATGGCTACACCTTC. Protein: CASSPGGNNYGYTF.

The chain combines TRBV18 with TRBJ2-7; 7 bases line up with TRBD1. The V segment lost 4 bases and the J segment 2 bases; nucleotides outside the gene matches: 2. Germline loops: CDR1 KGHSH, CDR2 LQKENI. CDR3 length: 13 residues. CDR3 DNA sequence: TGTGCCAGCTCACTGGGACAGCCCTACGAGCAGTACTTC. It encodes CASSLGQPYEQYF.

The gene calls are TRBV5-4 and TRBJ1-5; D unclear. There are 14 residues in the CDR3. The germline V gene encodes CDR1 SGHNT and CDR2 YYREEE (reference sequence). V shed 4 bases and J shed 2 bases, with 10 bases lying between them. CDR3 in DNA: TGTGCCAGCAGCCTCGCGGGCGGCAATCAGCCCCAGCATTTT. Protein sequence: CASSLAGGNQPQHF.

Only a few counts were recorded for this clone. The rearrangement joins TRBV19 to TRBJ2-1; TRBD2 matches at 10 bases. The junction had 7 bases not matched to a gene; V was cut back by 7 bases and J by 4 bases. Germline V gene data show CDR1 as LNHDA and CDR2 as SQIVND (reference sequence). The CDR3 consists of 15 residues. CDR3 DNA sequence: TGTGCCAGTACGCCTAGCGGGAGAGGTTACAATGAGCAGTTCTTC. Protein sequence: CASTPSGRGYNEQFF.

This clone was counted once. The chain is built from TRBV28 and TRBJ2-5; tentatively, D is TRBD1 (7 bases). V lost 5 bases and J 7 bases, leaving 20 bases between the germline ends. From germline, CDR1 is MDHEN and CDR2 SYDVKM. The CDR3 has 15 residues. The CDR3 bases are TGTGCCAGCAGTAGACAGGGTGGGGACTCGATGACCCAGTACTTC. Translation gives CASSRQGGDSMTQYF. Full variable domain (remainder filled in from reference TRBV28 and TRBJ2-5): DVKVTQSSRYLVKRTGEKVFLECVQDMDHENMFWYRQDPGLGLRLIYFSYDVKMKEKGDIPEGYSVSREKKERFSLILESASTNQTSMYLCASSRQGGDSMTQYFGPGTRLLVL.

This chain links TRBV7-2 with TRBJ1-2, with 8 bases fitting TRBD1. With 5 bases clipped from V and 7 bases from J, the junction kept 6 bases outside the gene matches. From germline, CDR1 is SGHTA and CDR2 FQGNSA. The CDR3 sequence is 13 residues long. The CDR3 nucleotides read TGTGCCAGCAGCGAGCAGGGGGCCAGTGGCTACACCTTC. Encoded protein: CASSEQGASGYTF.

The rearrangement joins TRBV28 to TRBJ2-7; 9 bases are shared with TRBD1. J was trimmed by 6 bases and V by 5 bases; bases with no gene match: 11. CDR3 length: 15 residues. CDR1 is MDHEN and CDR2 is SYDVKM in the germline V gene. CDR3 loop: CASSRPGQGALEQYF. CDR3 DNA sequence: TGTGCCAGCAGTCGGCCGGGACAGGGTGCACTCGAGCAGTACTTC.

In its sample, this clone was seen a few times. The CDR3 protein is CASSLGSGFPLNEQFF. CDR3 DNA: TGTGCCAGCAGCTTAGGGTCCGGGTTCCCCCTCAATGAGCAGTTCTTC. V is TRBV11-2 and J is TRBJ2-1; D not certain. Per germline, CDR1 SGHAT and CDR2 FQNNGV. V gave up 1 base and J gave up 6 bases, with 16 bases separating them. CDR3 length equals 16 residues.

The genes are TRBV28 and TRBJ1-2; 9 bases align to TRBD1. V trimming: 2 bases; J trimming: 12 bases; junction bases outside the gene matches: 4. Per germline, CDR1 MDHEN and CDR2 SYDVKM. This CDR3 region has 12 residues. CDR3 DNA: TGTGCCAGCAGTTTAGGACAGGGGTTCCACACCTTC. Amino acid sequence: CASSLGQGFHTF.

The genes are TRBV4-3 and TRBJ2-5, with TRBD1 identical over 9 bases. Unmatched junction bases numbered 5, after V lost 1 base and J lost 5 bases. In germline, CDR1 is LGHNA, CDR2 YSLEER. The CDR3 is made up of 15 amino acids. CDR3 sequence: CASSQGTGALETQYF. For the CDR3, the DNA is TGCGCCAGCAGCCAAGGGACAGGGGCTTTGGAGACCCAGTACTTC.

This chain uses TRBV9 with TRBJ1-4, with 8 positions matching TRBD1. The CDR3 is made up of 18 amino acids. The ends lost 6 bases at V and 0 bases at J; junction bases unmatched: 13. CDR1 SGDLS and CDR2 YYNGEE come from the germline V gene. The CDR3 nucleotides read TGTGCCAGCACCCAGGGGGCAGGGGGCCATGCAACTAATGAAAAACTGTTTTTT. Its translation is CASTQGAGGHATNEKLFF.

This clone was seen only once. The chain recombines TRBV5-6 with TRBJ1-2; D perhaps matches TRBD1 (5 bases). V lost 0 bases and J lost 4, with 7 bases in between. CDR1 and CDR2 from the germline V gene are SGHDT and YYEEEE. This CDR3 has 13 amino acids. The CDR3: CASSLGQPYGYTF. CDR3 DNA: TGTGCCAGCAGCTTGGGACAGCCCTATGGCTACACCTTC.

This clone was picked up one time. CDR3 protein: CAWGTGGTFGGYTF. CDR3 sequence (DNA): TGTGCCTGGGGGACAGGGGGAACTTTCGGAGGCTACACCTTC. The chain carries TRBV30 and TRBJ1-2, with TRBD1 matching over 11 bases. The CDR3 has 14 amino acids. Losses at the gene ends were 5 bases for V and 8 bases for J; bases not matched to a gene: 10. Germline CDR1 is GTSNPN and CDR2 is SVGIG (reference sequence).

CDR3 region: CASSDRPPYNSPLHF. As DNA, the CDR3 is TGTGCCAGCAGTGACAGGCCCCCCTATAATTCACCCCTCCACTTT. This rearrangement joins TRBV2 to TRBJ1-6; D gene uncertain. Germline loops: CDR1 SNHLY, CDR2 FYNNEI. Trimming shortened V by 3 bases and J by 2 bases, and 8 bases separated the two germline ends. This CDR3 spans 15 amino acids. The entire variable domain, with the rest obtained from reference TRBV2 and TRBJ1-6, is as follows: EPEVTQTPSHQVTQMGQEVILRCVPISNHLYFYWYRQILGQKVEFLVSFYNNEISEKSEIFDDQFSVERPDGSNFTLKIRSTKLEDSAMYFCASSDRPPYNSPLHFGNGTRLTVT.

This chain uses TRBV3-1 (or the pseudogene TRBV3-2) with TRBJ1-2; tentatively, D is TRBD1 (6 bases). Trimming pared 4 bases from V and 7 bases from J, leaving 10 bases between. The CDR3 is 12 amino acids. CDR1 and CDR2 (germline): LGHDT, YNNKEL (reference sequence). CDR3 in amino acids: CASSLRGSGYTF. The CDR3 DNA is TGTGCCAGCAGCCTCAGGGGATCTGGCTACACCTTC.

Written as DNA, the CDR3 is TGTGCCAGCAGTCAAACCGGGACAGCCACCTACGAGCAGTACTTC. Translating gives CASSQTGTATYEQYF. The chain uses TRBV6-2 or TRBV6-3 and TRBJ2-7, with TRBD1 matching 7 bases. Germline V gene sequence: CDR1 MNHEY, CDR2 SVGEGT. CDR3 length: 15 amino acids. Trimming cost V 5 bases and J 2 bases; bases outside gene matches: 9.

This clone occurred once. J is TRBJ2-7 and V is TRBV12-3 or TRBV12-4; 7 nucleotides align to TRBD1. The trim removed 4 bases at V and 3 bases at J, leaving 3 bases unmatched. This CDR3 is built from 13 residues. The CDR3 sequence: CASSSRQGYEQYF. In nucleotides, the CDR3 is TGTGCCAGCAGTTCGCGACAGGGCTACGAGCAGTACTTC.

This clone appeared a few times. The rearrangement links TRBV18 to TRBJ2-7; 9 positions agree with TRBD1. Germline values: CDR1 KGHSH, CDR2 LQKENI. Germline trimming cut 4 bases from V and 2 bases from J; bases unmatched to any gene: 6. This CDR3 spans 15 amino acids. CDR3 in amino acids: CASSQGTGTTYEQYF. For the CDR3, the DNA is TGTGCCAGCTCACAAGGGACAGGGACTACCTACGAGCAGTACTTC.

This clone was seen only a few times. Other DNA sequences within the sample encode an identical CDR3. CDR3 protein: CASSIPGGTNYGYTF. In DNA, the CDR3 is TGTGCCAGTAGTATACCCGGGGGGACTAACTATGGCTACACCTTC. V usage is TRBV19 and J usage is TRBJ1-2, with TRBD1 as a possible D gene (5 bases). The CDR3 is 15 residues long. Per germline, CDR1 LNHDA and CDR2 SQIVND (reference sequence). The germline V and J ends were trimmed by 2 bases and 0 bases, with 10 bases remaining between them.

The chain links TRBV7-2 to TRBJ2-7; 9 nucleotides line up with TRBD2. The V gene end was trimmed by 0 bases and the J gene end by 2 bases; junction bases not matched to a gene: 8. The CDR3 runs to 17 residues. Per the germline V gene, CDR1 is SGHTA and CDR2 is FQGNSA. CDR3 in DNA: TGTGCCAGCAGCTTAGCGCTCGGGACTAGCCCAGCCTACGAGCAGTACTTC. It specifies CASSLALGTSPAYEQYF.